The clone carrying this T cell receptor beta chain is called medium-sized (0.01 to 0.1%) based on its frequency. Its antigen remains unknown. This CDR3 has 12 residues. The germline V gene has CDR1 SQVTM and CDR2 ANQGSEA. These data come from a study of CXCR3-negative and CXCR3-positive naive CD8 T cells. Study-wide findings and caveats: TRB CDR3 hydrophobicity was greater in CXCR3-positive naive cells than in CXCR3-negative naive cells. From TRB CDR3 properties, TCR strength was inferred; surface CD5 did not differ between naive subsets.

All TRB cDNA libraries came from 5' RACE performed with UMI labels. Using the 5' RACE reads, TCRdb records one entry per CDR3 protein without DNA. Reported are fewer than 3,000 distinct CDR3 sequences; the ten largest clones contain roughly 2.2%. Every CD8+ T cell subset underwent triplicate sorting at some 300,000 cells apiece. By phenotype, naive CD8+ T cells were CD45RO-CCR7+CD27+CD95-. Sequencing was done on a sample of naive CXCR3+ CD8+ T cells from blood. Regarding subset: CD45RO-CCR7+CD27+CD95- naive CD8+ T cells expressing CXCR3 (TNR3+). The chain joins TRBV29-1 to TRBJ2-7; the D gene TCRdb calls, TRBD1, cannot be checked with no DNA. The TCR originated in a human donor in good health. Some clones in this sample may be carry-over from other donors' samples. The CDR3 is CSGRGATYEQYF.